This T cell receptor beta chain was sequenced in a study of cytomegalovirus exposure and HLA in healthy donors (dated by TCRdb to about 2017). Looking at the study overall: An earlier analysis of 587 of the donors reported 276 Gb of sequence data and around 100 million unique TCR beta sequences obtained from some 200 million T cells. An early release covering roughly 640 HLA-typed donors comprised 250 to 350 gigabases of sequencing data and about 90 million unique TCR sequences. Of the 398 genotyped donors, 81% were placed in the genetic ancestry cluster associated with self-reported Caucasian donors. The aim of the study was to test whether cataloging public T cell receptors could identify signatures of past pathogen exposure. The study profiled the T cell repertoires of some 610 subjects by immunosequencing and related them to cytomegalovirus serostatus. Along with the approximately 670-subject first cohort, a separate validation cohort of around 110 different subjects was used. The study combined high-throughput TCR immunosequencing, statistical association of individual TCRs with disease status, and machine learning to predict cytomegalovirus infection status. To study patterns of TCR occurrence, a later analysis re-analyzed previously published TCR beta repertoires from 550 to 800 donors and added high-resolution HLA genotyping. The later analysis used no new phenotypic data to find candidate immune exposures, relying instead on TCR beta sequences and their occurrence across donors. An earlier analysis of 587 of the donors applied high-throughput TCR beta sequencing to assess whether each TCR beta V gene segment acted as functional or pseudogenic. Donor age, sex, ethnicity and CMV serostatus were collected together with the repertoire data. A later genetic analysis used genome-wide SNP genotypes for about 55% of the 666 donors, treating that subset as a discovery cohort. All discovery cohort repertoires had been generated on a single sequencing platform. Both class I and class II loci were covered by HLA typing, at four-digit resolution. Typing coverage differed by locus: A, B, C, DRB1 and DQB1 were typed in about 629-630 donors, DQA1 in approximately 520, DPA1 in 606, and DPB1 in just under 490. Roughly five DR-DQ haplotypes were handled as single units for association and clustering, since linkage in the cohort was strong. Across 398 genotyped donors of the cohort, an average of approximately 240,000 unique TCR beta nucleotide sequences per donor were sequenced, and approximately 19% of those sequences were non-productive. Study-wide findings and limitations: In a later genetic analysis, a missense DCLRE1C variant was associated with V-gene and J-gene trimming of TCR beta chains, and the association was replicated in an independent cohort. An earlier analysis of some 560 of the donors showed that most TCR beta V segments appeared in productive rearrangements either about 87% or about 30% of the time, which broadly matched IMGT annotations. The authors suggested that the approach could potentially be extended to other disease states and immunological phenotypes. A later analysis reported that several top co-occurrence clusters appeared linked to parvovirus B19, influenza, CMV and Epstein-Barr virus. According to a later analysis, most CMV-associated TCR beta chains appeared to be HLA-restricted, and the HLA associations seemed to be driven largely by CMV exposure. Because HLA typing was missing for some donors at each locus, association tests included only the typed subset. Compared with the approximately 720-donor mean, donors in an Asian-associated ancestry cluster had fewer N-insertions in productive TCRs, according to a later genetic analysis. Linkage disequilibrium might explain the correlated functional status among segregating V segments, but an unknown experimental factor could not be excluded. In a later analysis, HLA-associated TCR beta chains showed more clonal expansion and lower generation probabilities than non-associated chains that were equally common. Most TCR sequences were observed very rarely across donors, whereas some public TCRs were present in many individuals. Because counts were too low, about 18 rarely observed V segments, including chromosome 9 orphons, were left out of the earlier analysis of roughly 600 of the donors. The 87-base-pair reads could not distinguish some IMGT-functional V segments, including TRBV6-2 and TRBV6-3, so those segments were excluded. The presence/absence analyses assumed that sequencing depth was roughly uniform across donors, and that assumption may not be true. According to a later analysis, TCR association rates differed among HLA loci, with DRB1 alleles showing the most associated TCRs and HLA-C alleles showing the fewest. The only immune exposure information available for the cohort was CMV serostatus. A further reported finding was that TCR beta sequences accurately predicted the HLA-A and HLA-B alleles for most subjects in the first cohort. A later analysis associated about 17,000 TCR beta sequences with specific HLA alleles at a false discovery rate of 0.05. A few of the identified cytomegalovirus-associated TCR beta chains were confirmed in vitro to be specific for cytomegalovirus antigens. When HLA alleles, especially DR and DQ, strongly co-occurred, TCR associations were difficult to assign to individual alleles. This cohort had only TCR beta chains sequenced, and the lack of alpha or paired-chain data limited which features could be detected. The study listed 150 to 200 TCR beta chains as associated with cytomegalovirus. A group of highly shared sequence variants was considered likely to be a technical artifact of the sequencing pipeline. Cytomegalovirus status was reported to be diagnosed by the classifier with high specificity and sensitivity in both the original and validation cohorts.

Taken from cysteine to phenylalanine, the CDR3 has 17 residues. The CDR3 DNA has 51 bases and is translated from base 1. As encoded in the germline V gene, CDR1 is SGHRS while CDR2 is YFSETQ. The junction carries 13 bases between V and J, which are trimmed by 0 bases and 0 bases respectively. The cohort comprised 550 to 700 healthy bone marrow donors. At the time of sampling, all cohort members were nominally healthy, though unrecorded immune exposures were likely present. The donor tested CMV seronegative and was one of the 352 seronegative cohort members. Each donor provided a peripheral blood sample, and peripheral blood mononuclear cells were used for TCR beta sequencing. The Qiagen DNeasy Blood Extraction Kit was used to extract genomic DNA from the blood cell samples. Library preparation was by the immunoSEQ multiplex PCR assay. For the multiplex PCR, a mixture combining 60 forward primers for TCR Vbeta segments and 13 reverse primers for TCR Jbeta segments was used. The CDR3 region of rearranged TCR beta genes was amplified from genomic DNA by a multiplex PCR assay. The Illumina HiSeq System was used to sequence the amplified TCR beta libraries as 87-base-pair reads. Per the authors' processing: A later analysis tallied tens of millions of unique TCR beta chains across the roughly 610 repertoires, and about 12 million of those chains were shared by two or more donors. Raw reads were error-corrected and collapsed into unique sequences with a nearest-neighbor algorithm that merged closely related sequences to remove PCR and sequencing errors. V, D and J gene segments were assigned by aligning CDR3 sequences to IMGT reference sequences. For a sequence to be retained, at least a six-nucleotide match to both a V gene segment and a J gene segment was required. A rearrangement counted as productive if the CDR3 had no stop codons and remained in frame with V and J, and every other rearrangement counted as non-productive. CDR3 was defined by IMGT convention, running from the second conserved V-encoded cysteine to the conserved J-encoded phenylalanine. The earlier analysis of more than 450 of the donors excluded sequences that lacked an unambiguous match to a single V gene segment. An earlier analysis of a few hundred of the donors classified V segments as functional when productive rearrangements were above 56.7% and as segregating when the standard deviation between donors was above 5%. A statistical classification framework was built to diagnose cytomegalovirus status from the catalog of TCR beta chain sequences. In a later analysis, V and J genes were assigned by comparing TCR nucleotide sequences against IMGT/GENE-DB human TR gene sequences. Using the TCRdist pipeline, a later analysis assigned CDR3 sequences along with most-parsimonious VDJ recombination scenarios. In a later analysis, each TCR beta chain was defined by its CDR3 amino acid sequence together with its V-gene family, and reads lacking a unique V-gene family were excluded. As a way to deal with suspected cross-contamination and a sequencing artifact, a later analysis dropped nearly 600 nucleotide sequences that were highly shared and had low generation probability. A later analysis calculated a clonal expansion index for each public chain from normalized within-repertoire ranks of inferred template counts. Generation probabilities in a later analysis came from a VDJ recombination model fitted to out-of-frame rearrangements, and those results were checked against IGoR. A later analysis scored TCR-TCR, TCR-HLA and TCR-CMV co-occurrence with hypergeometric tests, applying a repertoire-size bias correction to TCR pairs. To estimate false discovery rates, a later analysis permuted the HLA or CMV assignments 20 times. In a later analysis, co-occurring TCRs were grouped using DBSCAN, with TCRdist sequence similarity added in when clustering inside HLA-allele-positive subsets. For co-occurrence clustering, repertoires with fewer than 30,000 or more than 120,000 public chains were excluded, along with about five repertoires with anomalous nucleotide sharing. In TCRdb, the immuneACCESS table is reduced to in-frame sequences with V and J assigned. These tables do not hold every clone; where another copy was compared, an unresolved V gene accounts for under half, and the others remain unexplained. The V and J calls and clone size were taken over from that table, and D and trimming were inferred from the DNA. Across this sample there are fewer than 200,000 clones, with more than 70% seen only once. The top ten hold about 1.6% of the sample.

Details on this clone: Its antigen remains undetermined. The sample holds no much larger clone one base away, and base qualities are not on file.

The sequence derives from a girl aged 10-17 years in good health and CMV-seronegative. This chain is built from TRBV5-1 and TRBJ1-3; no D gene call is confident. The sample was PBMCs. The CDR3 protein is CASSLVQDWSSGNTIYF. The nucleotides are TGCGCCAGCAGCTTGGTTCAGGACTGGAGCTCTGGAAACACCATATATTTT.